What follows are 5 T cell receptor beta chains derived from one specimen sequenced in a study of cytomegalovirus exposure and HLA in healthy donors. Repertoires were generated with immunoSEQ multiplex PCR, while TCRdb's copy carries only in-frame clones and drops some. The sample records about 310,000 clones, approximately 85% being singletons. The material sequenced was PBMCs. Receptors were obtained from a young man in good health and CMV-seronegative.

The table lists this clone with a few counts. The CDR3: CASIPGGALSASPLHF. Written as DNA, the CDR3 is TGTGCCAGCATCCCAGGCGGGGCGCTTTCCGCTTCACCCCTCCACTTT. This sequence joins TRBV6-6 and TRBJ1-6, with a tentative D call TRBD1 (5 bases). This CDR3 has 16 residues. V dropped 7 bases and J dropped 9 bases, with 22 bases sitting between them. Germline V lookup: CDR1 MNHNY, CDR2 SVGAGI (reference sequence).

The chain couples TRBV6-5 to TRBJ2-1; the D is unclear. From germline, CDR1 is MNHEY and CDR2 SVGAGI. The CDR3 is made up of 13 amino acids. V was clipped by 5 bases and J by 9 bases, with 14 bases between them. The CDR3 nucleotides read TGTGCCAGCAGTCCACCGGGTCCAAGTGAGCAGTTCTTC. Protein product: CASSPPGPSEQFF.

The chain is built from TRBV27 and TRBJ2-3; unclear D gene. The CDR3 consists of 15 residues. The germline gives CDR1 MNHEY, CDR2 SMNVEV (reference sequence). V was clipped by 10 bases and J by 1 base, with 18 bases between them. CDR3 amino acids: CATSRSLRGTDTQYF. CDR3 bases: TGTGCCACCAGCCGGTCCCTTCGAGGCACAGATACGCAGTATTTT.

The chain joins TRBV6-6 to TRBJ1-2; D gene uncertain. Trimming removed 0 bases from V and 4 bases from J, with 9 bases in between. The CDR3 runs 14 residues. Germline CDR1 and CDR2: MNHNY and SVGAGI (reference sequence). This CDR3 reads CASSYSEDFYGYTF. Here the CDR3 DNA reads TGTGCCAGCAGTTACTCGGAGGACTTCTATGGCTACACCTTC.

The rearrangement joins TRBV19 to TRBJ2-7, with D possibly matching TRBD1 (6 bases). Per germline, CDR1 LNHDA and CDR2 SQIVND (reference sequence). The CDR3 covers 14 residues. Trimming pared 4 bases from V and 2 bases from J, leaving 12 bases between. The CDR3 region is CASSRSGETYEQYF. CDR3 nucleotide sequence: TGTGCCAGTAGTAGGTCAGGGGAGACCTACGAGCAGTACTTC.